The 20 T cell receptor beta chains below come from one sample, sequenced in a study of OX40 agonist ivuxolimab in advanced cancers. Only in-frame clones appear in the TCRdb table, and some are missing; sequencing was by immunoSEQ multiplex PCR. The profile shows tens of thousands of clones, about 93% of them singletons. Material: CD4+ or CD8+ T cells sorted from blood, obtained in a trial of the OX40 agonist ivuxolimab. The receptor set was obtained from an adult with an advanced solid tumor such as melanoma, head and neck, liver or kidney cancer.

The V call is TRBV7-3, the J call TRBJ1-5; D unclear. This CDR3 is built from 15 residues. V lost 5 bases to trimming and J lost 4 bases, with 15 bases between them. From germline, CDR1 is SGHTA and CDR2 FQGTGA. The DNA of the CDR3 is TGTGCCAGCAGCACTAAAAGTCCGTGTAATCAGCCCCAGCATTTT. Its translation is CASSTKSPCNQPQHF.

The chain links TRBV5-1 to TRBJ2-5; D unclear. The V and J ends lost 5 bases and 4 bases respectively, with 12 bases between them. CDR1 is SGHRS and CDR2 is YFSETQ in the germline V gene. CDR3 length equals 13 residues. CDR3 in DNA: TGCGCCAGCAGGGGGTCTCCCGGAGAGACCCAGTACTTC. Translated, it gives CASRGSPGETQYF.

This clone came up a few times. The rearrangement joins TRBV7-2 to TRBJ1-6, with 7 bases that match TRBD1. Trimming at V came to 5 bases and at J to 5 bases, leaving 6 bases not matched to a gene. The CDR3 totals 15 residues. The V gene's germline CDR1 is SGHTA and CDR2 FQGNSA. CDR3 DNA sequence: TGTGCCAGCAGCGTACAGGGGCCCCATAATTCACCCCTCCACTTT. Its translation: CASSVQGPHNSPLHF.

For the CDR3, the DNA is TGTGCCAGCAGCTTAGGGGGTACAGAGTACGAGCAGTACTTC. Translation gives CASSLGGTEYEQYF. The chain carries TRBV7-2 and TRBJ2-7; no definite D call. CDR3 size: 14 residues. Between the trimmed V and J ends, which lost 1 base and 4 bases, there was a span of 11 bases. Germline V gene sequence: CDR1 SGHTA, CDR2 FQGNSA.

In DNA, the CDR3 is TGTGCCAGCAGCCCGACAACACTCTCTGGAAACACCATATATTTT. This gives the protein CASSPTTLSGNTIYF. The chain couples TRBV28 to TRBJ1-3; no firm D call. V was pared by 6 bases and J by 0 bases, with 12 bases between. The CDR3 loop spans 15 amino acids. Per germline, CDR1 MDHEN and CDR2 SYDVKM.

The chain joins TRBV18 to TRBJ2-3, with D unclear. CDR1 is KGHSH and CDR2 is LQKENI in the germline V gene. Deletions cut 5 bases from V and 2 bases from J, with 2 bases between. The CDR3 is 11 residues long. In DNA, the CDR3 is TGTGCCAGCTCAATCACAGATACGCAGTATTTT. Its translation is CASSITDTQYF.

This clone came up once. V and J are TRBV5-1 and TRBJ2-7, with unresolved D. V lost 0 bases and J lost 6, with 10 bases in between. The CDR3 length is 13 residues. CDR1 and CDR2 (germline): SGHRS, YFSETQ. As DNA, the CDR3 is TGCGCCAGCAGCTTGGCAGGAGCCCCCGAGCAGTACTTC. It yields the protein CASSLAGAPEQYF.

The rearrangement joins TRBV5-1 to TRBJ2-1, with D perhaps TRBD2 (5 bases). Trimming took off 5 bases at V and 4 bases at J, with 16 bases between the two ends. The CDR3 consists of 15 residues. The V gene's germline CDR1 is SGHRS and CDR2 YFSETQ. DNA of the CDR3: TGCGCCAGCAGAAGTGGGAGCCTGGGATACAATGAGCAGTTCTTC. It yields the protein CASRSGSLGYNEQFF.

The chain links TRBV5-8 to TRBJ1-2; D is unclear. The CDR3 spans 14 residues. The germline CDR1 and CDR2 sequences are SGHTS and YDEGEE. The ends were cut back, 0 bases at V and 2 bases at J, with 8 bases in the middle. The CDR3 region is CASSLDSNNYGYTF. In nucleotides, the CDR3 is TGTGCCAGCAGCTTGGACAGTAACAACTATGGCTACACCTTC.

V gene TRBV10-2 combines with J gene TRBJ2-1, with 8 bases that match TRBD2. The trim removed 11 bases at V and 9 bases at J, leaving 9 bases unmatched. Germline V gene lookup returns CDR1 WSHSY and CDR2 SAAADI. The CDR3 is 12 amino acids. The CDR3 region is CAAGGLAGEQFF. In DNA, the CDR3 is TGCGCCGCCGGGGGCCTAGCGGGTGAGCAGTTCTTC.

The rearrangement links TRBV7-2 to TRBJ2-2; 7 bases align to TRBD2. The germline V gene has CDR1 SGHTA and CDR2 FQGNSA. The CDR3 runs 15 residues. The junction had 7 bases not matched to a gene; V was cut back by 5 bases and J by 4 bases. The CDR3, as DNA: TGTGCCAGCAGCCCCTCCCCTAGCGGCACCGGGGAGCTGTTTTTT. Translation: CASSPSPSGTGELFF.

The chain joins TRBV18 to TRBJ2-5; 7 nucleotides line up with TRBD1. The V and J ends lost 5 bases and 5 bases, in that order; junction bases with no gene match: 14. CDR3 length equals 16 residues. CDR1 and CDR2 (germline): KGHSH, LQKENI. The chain's CDR3 is CASSSSMTGLGETQYF. For the CDR3, the DNA is TGTGCCAGCTCATCTTCCATGACAGGGTTGGGGGAGACCCAGTACTTC. The entire variable domain, with the rest obtained from reference TRBV18 and TRBJ2-5, is as follows: NAGVMQNPRHLVRRRGQEARLRCSPMKGHSHVYWYRQLPEEGLKFMVYLQKENIIDESGMPKERFSAEFPKEGPSILRIQQVVRGDSAAYFCASSSSMTGLGETQYFGPGTRLLVL.

This rearrangement joins TRBV7-2 to TRBJ1-5, with a tentative D call TRBD1 (6 bases). The CDR3 covers 15 residues. The germline V gene has CDR1 SGHTA and CDR2 FQGNSA. V gave up 4 bases and J gave up 4 bases, with 14 bases separating them. The CDR3 here is CASSSTGQRNQPQHF. The DNA for the CDR3 is TGTGCCAGCAGCTCAACAGGGCAGCGGAATCAGCCCCAGCATTTT.

The chain combines TRBV11-3 with TRBJ2-3; the D gene is possibly TRBD2 (6 bases). V was shortened by 1 base and J by 6 bases, with 11 bases between the two germline ends. Germline V lookup: CDR1 SGHNT, CDR2 YENEEA. The CDR3 is 14 amino acids. CDR3 coding DNA: TGTGCCAGCAGCTTAGGAGGCGGGGTTGATACGCAGTATTTT. This sequence encodes CASSLGGGVDTQYF.

V gene TRBV10-1 combines with J gene TRBJ2-1, with 8 bases fitting TRBD1. CDR1 is WNHNN, CDR2 SYGVQD, per germline (reference sequence). CDR3 length: 20 residues. The junction had 18 bases not matched to a gene; V was cut back by 3 bases and J by 2 bases. CDR3: CASSENRDRTPRGAYNEQFF. The CDR3 nucleotides are TGCGCCAGCAGTGAAAACCGGGACAGGACCCCGCGTGGAGCCTACAATGAGCAGTTCTTC.

This clone showed up just once. The chain employs TRBV28 and TRBJ1-3; D is possibly TRBD1 (5 bases). Trimming took 2 bases from V and 0 from J, leaving 11 bases between them. This CDR3 is built from 16 residues. CDR1 is MDHEN, CDR2 SYDVKM, per germline. Here the CDR3 DNA reads TGTGCCAGCAGTTTAGAGGGCAGGGTCTCTGGAAACACCATATATTTT. Its protein is CASSLEGRVSGNTIYF.

The chain links TRBV7-2 to TRBJ1-2, with D hard to call. Germline loops: CDR1 SGHTA, CDR2 FQGNSA. The ends were cut back, 3 bases at V and 0 bases at J, with 11 bases in the middle. The CDR3 totals 15 residues. CDR3 in amino acids: CASSFEAFPNYGYTF. DNA of the CDR3: TGTGCCAGCAGCTTTGAGGCCTTTCCTAACTATGGCTACACCTTC.

V usage is TRBV5-1 and J usage is TRBJ2-7; 8 bases line up with TRBD2. The V gene end was trimmed by 0 bases and the J gene end by 10 bases; junction bases not matched to a gene: 6. In germline, CDR1 is SGHRS, CDR2 YFSETQ. The CDR3 covers 13 residues. The CDR3 protein is CASSLDSGGRQYF. The CDR3 nucleotides read TGCGCCAGCAGCTTGGATTCGGGGGGGAGACAGTACTTC.

The chain has TRBV21-1 and TRBJ2-7; TRBD1 reflects the table's D call only, with no check against the DNA. TRBV21-1 is tagged as a pseudogene. This CDR3 is built from 14 residues. The CDR3 loop reads CASSRGHPSYEQYF. The CDR3 DNA follows: TGTGCCAGCAGCAGGGGACACCCCTCCTACGAGCAGTACTTC.

The V and J genes are TRBV7-9 and TRBJ1-3; no definite D call. Germline values: CDR1 SEHNR, CDR2 FQNEAQ (reference sequence). This CDR3 is 16 amino acids long. V was trimmed by 1 base and J by 0 bases, leaving 10 bases between them. CDR3 coding DNA: TGTGCCAGCAGCTTAGAGAACTCATTCTCTGGAAACACCATATATTTT. Residues: CASSLENSFSGNTIYF.